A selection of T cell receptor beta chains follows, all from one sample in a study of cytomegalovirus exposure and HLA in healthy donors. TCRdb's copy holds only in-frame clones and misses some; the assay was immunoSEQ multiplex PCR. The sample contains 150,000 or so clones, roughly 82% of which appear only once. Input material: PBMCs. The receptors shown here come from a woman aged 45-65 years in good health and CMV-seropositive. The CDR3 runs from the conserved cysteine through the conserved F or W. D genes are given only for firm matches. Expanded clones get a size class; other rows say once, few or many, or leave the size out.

CASSLGRGGYTF | TGTGCCAGCAGCTTGGGTCGAGGCGGCTACACCTTC | NA | TRBV5-6 | NA | TRBJ1-2 | 12
CASSYDNYEQYF | TGCGCCAGCAGCTACGACAACTACGAGCAGTACTTC | NA | TRBV5-1 | NA | TRBJ2-7 | 12
CASSSGSNYGYTF | TGTGCCAGCAGCTCGGGGTCTAACTATGGCTACACCTTC | NA | TRBV7-9 | NA | TRBJ1-2 | 13
CASSQSEGAENYGYTF | TGCGCCAGCAGTCAATCGGAGGGCGCGGAAAACTATGGCTACACCTTC | NA | TRBV23-1 | few | TRBJ1-2 | 16
CASSLSRLAGLNEQFF | TGTGCCAGCAGTTTATCGCGGCTAGCGGGGCTCAATGAGCAGTTCTTC | TRBD2 | TRBV27 | NA | TRBJ2-1 | 16
CASSLGASYNEQFF | TGTGCCAGCTCCCTTGGGGCTTCCTACAATGAGCAGTTCTTC | NA | TRBV27 | NA | TRBJ2-1 | 14
CASGLVLGTSGAGTYNEQFF | TGTGCTAGTGGTTTGGTACTAGGGACTAGCGGGGCCGGCACCTACAATGAGCAGTTCTTC | TRBD2 | TRBV12-5 | NA | TRBJ2-1 | 20
CASSSPSGGMNEQYF | TGTGCCAGCAGCTCGCCTAGCGGGGGTATGAACGAGCAGTACTTC | TRBD2 | TRBV13 | NA | TRBJ2-7 | 15
CASRRGGGGEQYF | TGTGCCAGCAGAAGAGGGGGCGGCGGCGAGCAGTACTTC | TRBD1 | TRBV2 | NA | TRBJ2-7 | 13
CASSQDTGTSLYNEQFF | TGCGCCAGCAGCCAAGATACAGGGACCTCGCTCTACAATGAGCAGTTCTTC | NA | TRBV4-3 | NA | TRBJ2-1 | 17
CAWSRLQGSEAFF | TGTGCCTGGAGTCGCTTACAGGGGAGTGAAGCTTTCTTT | TRBD1 | TRBV30 | few | TRBJ1-1 | 13
CASSLDSPNQPQHF | TGCGCCAGCAGCTTGGACAGTCCCAATCAGCCCCAGCATTTT | NA | TRBV5-1 | NA | TRBJ1-5 | 14
CASKGGSNSPLHF | TGTGCCAGCAAAGGGGGAAGTAATTCACCCCTCCACTTT | NA | TRBV6-1 | few | TRBJ1-6 | 13
CASSLRLAHNEQFF | TGCGCCAGCAGCCTAAGACTAGCTCACAATGAGCAGTTCTTC | TRBD2 | TRBV5-1 | NA | TRBJ2-1 | 14
CASSYSDRETYGYTF | TGTGCCAGCAGTTACTCGGACAGGGAGACCTATGGCTACACCTTC | TRBD1 | TRBV6-6 | NA | TRBJ1-2 | 15
CASSPGQGTSYEQYF | TGTGCCAGCTCACCGGGACAGGGGACCTCCTACGAGCAGTACTTC | TRBD1 | TRBV18 | NA | TRBJ2-7 | 15
CASSSVGANVLTF | TGTGCCAGCAGTTCCGTTGGGGCCAACGTCCTGACTTTC | NA | TRBV6-6 | NA | TRBJ2-6 | 13
CASSFTGSGQPQHF | TGTGCCAGCAGTTTCACAGGGTCGGGTCAGCCCCAGCATTTT | NA | TRBV28 | NA | TRBJ1-5 | 14
CASTRVGGWGYTF | TGTGCCAGCACCCGGGTAGGGGGCTGGGGCTACACCTTC | TRBD1 | TRBV28 | NA | TRBJ1-2 | 13
CASGLVLVGGADEQFF | TGTGCTAGTGGTTTGGTATTAGTGGGGGGGGCTGATGAGCAGTTCTTC | NA | TRBV12-5 | NA | TRBJ2-1 | 16
CASRGRGGSNTEAFF | TGTGCCAGTAGAGGGCGGGGCGGGAGTAACACTGAAGCTTTCTTT | NA | TRBV19 | NA | TRBJ1-1 | 15
CASSLSGAGGQETQYF | TGTGCCAGCAGCCTATCTGGGGCGGGGGGCCAAGAGACCCAGTACTTC | TRBD2 | TRBV28 | once | TRBJ2-5 | 16
CATSSQQGSAYEQYF | TGTGCCACCAGCAGTCAACAGGGGTCAGCCTACGAGCAGTACTTC | TRBD1 | TRBV15 | NA | TRBJ2-7 | 15
CATRGASPQPQHF | TGTGCCACCAGGGGGGCATCCCCTCAGCCCCAGCATTTT | TRBD1 | TRBV6-6 | NA | TRBJ1-5 | 13
CASSRQRGAGDTQYF | TGTGCCAGCAGCCGCCAGCGGGGGGCCGGCGATACGCAGTATTTT | TRBD2 | TRBV4-2 | NA | TRBJ2-3 | 15
CASSLEGGGITDTQYF | TGTGCCAGCAGCTTAGAGGGCGGGGGGATCACAGATACGCAGTATTTT | TRBD2 | TRBV11-2 | few | TRBJ2-3 | 16
CASSSGQGAAFF | TGTGCCAGCAGCTCGGGACAGGGGGCAGCTTTCTTT | TRBD1 | TRBV7-8 | NA | TRBJ1-1 | 12
CASSATGLNYGYTF | TGTGCCAGCAGCGCGACAGGACTTAACTATGGCTACACCTTC | NA | TRBV9 | NA | TRBJ1-2 | 14
CAWSANIRTSGASSYEQYF | TGTGCCTGGAGTGCCAATATCAGGACTAGCGGGGCCAGCTCCTACGAGCAGTACTTC | TRBD2 | TRBV30 | NA | TRBJ2-7 | 19
CASRRGTGGAEVAKNIQYF | TGTGCCAGCAGACGAGGGACAGGGGGCGCGGAGGTGGCCAAAAACATTCAGTACTTC | TRBD1 | TRBV27 | NA | TRBJ2-4 | 19
CAIGQTGELFF | TGTGCCATCGGGCAGACCGGGGAGCTGTTTTTT | NA | TRBV10-3 | NA | TRBJ2-2 | 11
CASSRLRRGEGAGELFF | TGTGCCAGCAGCCGACTTAGAAGGGGCGAGGGGGCCGGGGAGCTGTTTTTT | NA | TRBV7-2 | NA | TRBJ2-2 | 17
CASSPRLAGGRTDTQYF | TGTGCCAGCAGCCCGAGACTAGCGGGGGGCCGCACAGATACGCAGTATTTT | TRBD2 | TRBV9 | NA | TRBJ2-3 | 17
CASSQVGSFQAFF | TGCGCCAGCAGCCAAGTCGGGTCGTTTCAAGCTTTCTTT | NA | TRBV4-1 | once | TRBJ1-1 | 13
CASREKTGANGYTF | TGTGCCAGCAGGGAAAAAACAGGGGCGAATGGCTACACCTTC | TRBD1 | TRBV6-1 | NA | TRBJ1-2 | 14
CSVVGRGTPTDTQYF | TGCAGCGTTGTCGGCAGGGGGACCCCCACAGATACGCAGTATTTT | TRBD1 | TRBV29-1 | NA | TRBJ2-3 | 15
CASSEESVGGETQYF | TGTGCCAGCAGTGAAGAGTCGGTGGGGGGGGAGACCCAGTACTTC | TRBD2 | TRBV6-1 | NA | TRBJ2-5 | 15
CASSLWGDQPQHF | TGTGCCAGCAGCTTATGGGGAGATCAGCCCCAGCATTTT | NA | TRBV7-9 | NA | TRBJ1-5 | 13
CASSPGQGSGELFF | TGCGCCAGCAGCCCGGGACAGGGGTCCGGGGAGCTGTTTTTT | TRBD1 | TRBV5-1 | NA | TRBJ2-2 | 14
CASSRTSGGAGSFFEQYF | TGTGCCAGCAGCCGCACTAGCGGGGGGGCCGGGTCGTTCTTCGAGCAGTACTTC | TRBD2 | TRBV7-8 | NA | TRBJ2-7 | 18
CASTPQGMNTEAFF | TGCGCCAGCACCCCACAGGGGATGAACACTGAAGCTTTCTTT | TRBD1 | TRBV5-1 | NA | TRBJ1-1 | 14
CASYKGDTAGNTIYF | TGTGCCAGCTATAAGGGGGACACTGCTGGAAACACCATATATTTT | NA | TRBV6-1 | NA | TRBJ1-3 | 15
CAISESRAAYEQYF | TGTGCCATCAGTGAGAGCAGGGCTGCCTACGAGCAGTACTTC | NA | TRBV10-3 | NA | TRBJ2-7 | 14
CASSEELGQRNGYTF | TGTGCCAGCAGTGAAGAACTGGGACAGAGGAATGGCTACACCTTC | TRBD1 | TRBV6-1 | NA | TRBJ1-2 | 15
CASSPDKSNQPQHF | TGTGCCAGCAGCCCGGACAAGAGCAATCAGCCCCAGCATTTT | NA | TRBV5-4 | NA | TRBJ1-5 | 14
CATRGTFRDTQYF | TGTGCCACCCGTGGGACATTTAGGGATACGCAGTATTTT | NA | TRBV11-2 | NA | TRBJ2-3 | 13
CASREGGTVGNIQYF | TGTGCCAGCAGGGAGGGGGGGACGGTCGGAAACATTCAGTACTTC | NA | TRBV2 | NA | TRBJ2-4 | 15
CASSFNSGFTDTQYF | TGTGCCAGCAGCTTCAATAGCGGATTCACAGATACGCAGTATTTT | NA | TRBV5-4 | NA | TRBJ2-3 | 15
CASSINRGHEQYF | TGTGCCAGCAGTATAAACAGGGGGCACGAGCAGTACTTC | TRBD1 | TRBV6-5 | NA | TRBJ2-7 | 13
CASSPIGAGELFF | TGCGCCAGCAGCCCTATAGGAGCCGGGGAGCTGTTTTTT | NA | TRBV4-1 | few | TRBJ2-2 | 13
CASSVDRVNSPLHF | TGTGCCAGCAGCGTAGACAGGGTTAATTCACCCCTCCACTTT | TRBD1 | TRBV14 | once | TRBJ1-6 | 14
CACDSRGVIQYF | TGTGCCTGCGACTCCCGCGGGGTCATTCAGTACTTC | NA | TRBV30 | NA | TRBJ2-4 | 12